This entry concerns a single T cell receptor (beta chain). Its antigen is not known. The data were taken from a study of breast tumors, draining lymph nodes, adjacent tissues. This CDR3 region has 13 residues. V lost 6 bases, J lost 2 bases, and 2 bases stayed unmatched. Germline V gives CDR1 ENHRY, CDR2 SYGVKD. Study conclusions and caveats: Tumor TCR diversity was below lymph nodes but above nontumor tissue.

MiXCR, run by TCRdb on the multiplex PCR reads, gives a single entry per CDR3 protein. The sample holds roughly 70,000 distinct CDR3 sequences; approximately 40% are singletons and the top ten take over 7.5%. This chain links TRBV10-3 with TRBJ2-5; 8 nucleotides match TRBD1. Sequenced input: breast tumor tissue. The TCR originated in a female donor with breast cancer. Some clones in this sample may be carry-over from other donors' samples. Here the CDR3 DNA reads TGTGCCATCAGGGGGGACAGGCAAGAGACCCAGTACTTC. Amino acids: CAIRGDRQETQYF.